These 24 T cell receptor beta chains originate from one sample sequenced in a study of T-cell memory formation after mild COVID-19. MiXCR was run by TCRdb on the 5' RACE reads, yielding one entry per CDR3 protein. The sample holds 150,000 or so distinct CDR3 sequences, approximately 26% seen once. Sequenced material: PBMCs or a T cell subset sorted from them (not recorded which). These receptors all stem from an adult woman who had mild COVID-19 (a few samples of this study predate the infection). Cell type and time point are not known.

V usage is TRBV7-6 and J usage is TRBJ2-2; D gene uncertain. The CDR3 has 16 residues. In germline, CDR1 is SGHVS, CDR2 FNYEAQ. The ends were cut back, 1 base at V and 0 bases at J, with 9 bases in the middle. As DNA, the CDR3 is TGTGCCAGCAGCTTAGTCTTAGCCCCGAACACCGGGGAGCTGTTTTTT. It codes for CASSLVLAPNTGELFF.

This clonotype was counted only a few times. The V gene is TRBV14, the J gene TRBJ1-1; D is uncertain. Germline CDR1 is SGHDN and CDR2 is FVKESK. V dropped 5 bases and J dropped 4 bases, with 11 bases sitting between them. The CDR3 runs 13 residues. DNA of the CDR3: TGTGCCAGCAGCTCCGGTCGGGGCACTGAAGCTTTCTTT. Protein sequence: CASSSGRGTEAFF.

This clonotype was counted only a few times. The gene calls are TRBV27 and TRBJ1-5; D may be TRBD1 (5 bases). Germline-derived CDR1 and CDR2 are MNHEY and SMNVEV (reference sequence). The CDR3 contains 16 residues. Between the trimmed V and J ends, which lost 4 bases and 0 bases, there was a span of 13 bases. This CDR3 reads CASSSMAGLSNQPQHF. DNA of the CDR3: TGTGCCAGCAGTTCGATGGCAGGGCTTAGCAATCAGCCCCAGCATTTT.

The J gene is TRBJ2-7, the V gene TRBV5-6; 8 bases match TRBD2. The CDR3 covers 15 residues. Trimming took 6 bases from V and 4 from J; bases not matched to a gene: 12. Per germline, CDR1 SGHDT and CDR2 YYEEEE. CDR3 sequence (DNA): TGTGCCAGCAACTCCCTAGGACTAGCTAAGTACGAGCAGTACTTC. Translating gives CASNSLGLAKYEQYF. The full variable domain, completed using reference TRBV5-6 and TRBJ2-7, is DAGVTQSPTHLIKTRGQQVTLRCSPKSGHDTVSWYQQALGQGPQFIFQYYEEEERQRGNFPDRFSGHQFPNYSSELNVNALLLGDSALYLCASNSLGLAKYEQYFGPGTRLTVT.

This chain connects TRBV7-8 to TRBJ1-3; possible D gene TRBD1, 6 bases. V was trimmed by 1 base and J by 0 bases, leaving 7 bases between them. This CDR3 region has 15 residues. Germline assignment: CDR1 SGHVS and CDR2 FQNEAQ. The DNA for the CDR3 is TGTGCCAGCAGCTTAGGAGGGGGCTCTGGAAACACCATATATTTT. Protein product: CASSLGGGSGNTIYF.

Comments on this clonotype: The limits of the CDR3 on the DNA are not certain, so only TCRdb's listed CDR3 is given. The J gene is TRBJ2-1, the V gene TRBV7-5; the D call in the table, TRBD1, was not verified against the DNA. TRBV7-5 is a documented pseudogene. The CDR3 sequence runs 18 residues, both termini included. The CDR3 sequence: CISVSEAKGQGSGNEQFF.

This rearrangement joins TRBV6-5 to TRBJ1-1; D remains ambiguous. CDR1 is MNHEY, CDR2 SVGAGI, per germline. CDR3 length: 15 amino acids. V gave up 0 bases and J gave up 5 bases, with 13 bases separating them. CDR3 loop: CASSYSSRGSTEAFF. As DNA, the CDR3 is TGTGCCAGCAGTTACTCGAGTCGTGGTTCGACTGAAGCTTTCTTT.

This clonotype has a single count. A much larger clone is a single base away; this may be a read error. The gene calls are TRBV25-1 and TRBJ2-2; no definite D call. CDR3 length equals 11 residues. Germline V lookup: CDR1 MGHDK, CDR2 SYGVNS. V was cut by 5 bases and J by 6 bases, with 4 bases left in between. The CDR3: CASSFAGELFF. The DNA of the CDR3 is TGTGCCAGCAGTTTCGCCGGGGAGCTGTTTTTT.

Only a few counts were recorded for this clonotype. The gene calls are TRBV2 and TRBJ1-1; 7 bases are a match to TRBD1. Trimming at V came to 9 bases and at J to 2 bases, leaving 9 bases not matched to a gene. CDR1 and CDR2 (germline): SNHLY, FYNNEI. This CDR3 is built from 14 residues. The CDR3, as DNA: TGTGCCAGATTCAGGGGGAGCGGCAACACTGAAGCTTTCTTT. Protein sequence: CARFRGSGNTEAFF.

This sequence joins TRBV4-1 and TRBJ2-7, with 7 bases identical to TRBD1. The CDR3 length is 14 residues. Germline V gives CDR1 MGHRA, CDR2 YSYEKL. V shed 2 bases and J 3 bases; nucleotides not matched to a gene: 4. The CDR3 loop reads CASSQNRGNYEQYF. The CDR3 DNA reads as TGCGCCAGCAGCCAAAACAGGGGAAACTACGAGCAGTACTTC.

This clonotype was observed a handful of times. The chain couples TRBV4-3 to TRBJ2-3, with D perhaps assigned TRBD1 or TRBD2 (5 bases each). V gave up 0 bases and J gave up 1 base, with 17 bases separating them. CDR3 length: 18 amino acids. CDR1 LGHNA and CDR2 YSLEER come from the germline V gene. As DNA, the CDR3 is TGCGCCAGCAGCCAAGATCTTTTTGGGGCGGGCCGCACAGATACGCAGTATTTT. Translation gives CASSQDLFGAGRTDTQYF.

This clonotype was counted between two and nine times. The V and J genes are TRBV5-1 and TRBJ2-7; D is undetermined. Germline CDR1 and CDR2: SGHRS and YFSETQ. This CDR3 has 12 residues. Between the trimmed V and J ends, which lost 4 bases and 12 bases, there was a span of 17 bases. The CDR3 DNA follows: TGCGCCAGCAGCCTTGGAAGCAGGATGATGTACTTC. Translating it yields CASSLGSRMMYF.

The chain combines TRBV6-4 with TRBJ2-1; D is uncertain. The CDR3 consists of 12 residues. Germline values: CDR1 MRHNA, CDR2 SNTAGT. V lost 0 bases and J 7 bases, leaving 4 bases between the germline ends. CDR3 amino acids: CASSDSWNEQFF. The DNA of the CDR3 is TGTGCCAGCAGTGACTCTTGGAATGAGCAGTTCTTC.

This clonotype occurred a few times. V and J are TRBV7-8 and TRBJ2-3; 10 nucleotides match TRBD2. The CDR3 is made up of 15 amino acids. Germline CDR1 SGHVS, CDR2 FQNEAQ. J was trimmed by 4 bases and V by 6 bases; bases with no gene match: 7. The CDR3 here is CASRLASGGADTQYF. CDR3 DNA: TGTGCCAGCAGGCTCGCCAGCGGGGGGGCAGATACGCAGTATTTT.

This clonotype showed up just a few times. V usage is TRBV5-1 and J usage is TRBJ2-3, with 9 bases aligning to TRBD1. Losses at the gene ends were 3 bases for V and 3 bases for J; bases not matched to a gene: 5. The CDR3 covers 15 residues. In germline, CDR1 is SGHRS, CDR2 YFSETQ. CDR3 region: CASSWGTGITDTQYF. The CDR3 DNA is TGCGCCAGCAGCTGGGGGACAGGGATTACAGATACGCAGTATTTT.

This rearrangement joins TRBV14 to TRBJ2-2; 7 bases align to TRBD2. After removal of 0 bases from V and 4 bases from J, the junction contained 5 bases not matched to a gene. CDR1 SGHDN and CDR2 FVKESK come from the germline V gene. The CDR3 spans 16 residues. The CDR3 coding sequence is TGTGCCAGCAGCCAAGATATCTCGGGGGGCACCGGGGAGCTGTTTTTT. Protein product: CASSQDISGGTGELFF.

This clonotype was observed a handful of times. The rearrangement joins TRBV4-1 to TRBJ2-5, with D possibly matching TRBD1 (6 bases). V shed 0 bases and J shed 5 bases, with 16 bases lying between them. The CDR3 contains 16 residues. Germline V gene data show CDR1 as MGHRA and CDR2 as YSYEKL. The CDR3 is CASSQDWQGWWETQYF. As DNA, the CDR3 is TGCGCCAGCAGCCAAGACTGGCAGGGGTGGTGGGAGACCCAGTACTTC.

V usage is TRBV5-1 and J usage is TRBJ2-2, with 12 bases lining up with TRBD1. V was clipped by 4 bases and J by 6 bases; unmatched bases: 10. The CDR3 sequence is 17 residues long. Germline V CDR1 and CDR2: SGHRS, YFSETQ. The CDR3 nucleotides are TGCGCCAGCAGCCACGATCCGGGACAGGGGGCGCCCGGGGAGCTGTTTTTT. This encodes CASSHDPGQGAPGELFF. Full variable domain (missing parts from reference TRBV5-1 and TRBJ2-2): KAGVTQTPRYLIKTRGQQVTLSCSPISGHRSVSWYQQTPGQGLQFLFEYFSETQRNKGNFPGRFSGRQFSNSRSEMNVSTLELGDSALYLCASSHDPGQGAPGELFFGEGSRLTVL.

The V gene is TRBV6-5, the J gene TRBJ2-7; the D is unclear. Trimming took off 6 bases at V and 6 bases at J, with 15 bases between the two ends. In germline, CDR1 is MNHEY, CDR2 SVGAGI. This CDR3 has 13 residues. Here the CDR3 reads CASSTLYSLEQYF. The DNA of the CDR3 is TGTGCCAGCAGCACGTTATATTCCCTCGAGCAGTACTTC.

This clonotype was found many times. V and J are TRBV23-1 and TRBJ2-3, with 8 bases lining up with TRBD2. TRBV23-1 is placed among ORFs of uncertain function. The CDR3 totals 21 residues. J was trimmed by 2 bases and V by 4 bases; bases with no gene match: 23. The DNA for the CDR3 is TGCGCCAGCAGTCGGGGCAATGGTGGGCGGGAGGACCAGTCGTCCACAGATACGCAGTATTTT. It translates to CASSRGNGGREDQSSTDTQYF.

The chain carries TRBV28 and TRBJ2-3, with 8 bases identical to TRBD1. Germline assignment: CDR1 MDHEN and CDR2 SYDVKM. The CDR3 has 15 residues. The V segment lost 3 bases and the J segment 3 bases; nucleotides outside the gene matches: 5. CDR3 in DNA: TGTGCCAGCAGTTTTGGACAGGGTGAAACAGATACGCAGTATTTT. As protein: CASSFGQGETDTQYF.

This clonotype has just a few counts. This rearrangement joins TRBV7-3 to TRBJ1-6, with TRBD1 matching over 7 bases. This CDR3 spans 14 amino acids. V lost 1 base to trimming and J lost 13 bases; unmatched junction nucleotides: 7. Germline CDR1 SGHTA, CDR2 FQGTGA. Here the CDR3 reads CASSLKGQPVPLHF. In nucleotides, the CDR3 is TGTGCCAGCAGCTTAAAGGGACAGCCCGTCCCCCTCCACTTT.

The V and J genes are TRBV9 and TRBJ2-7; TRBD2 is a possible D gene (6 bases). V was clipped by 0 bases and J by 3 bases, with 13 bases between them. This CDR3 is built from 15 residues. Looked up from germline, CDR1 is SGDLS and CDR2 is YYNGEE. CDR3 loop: CASSVDDSGIYEQYF. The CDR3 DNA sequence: TGTGCCAGCAGCGTAGATGATAGCGGCATCTACGAGCAGTACTTC.

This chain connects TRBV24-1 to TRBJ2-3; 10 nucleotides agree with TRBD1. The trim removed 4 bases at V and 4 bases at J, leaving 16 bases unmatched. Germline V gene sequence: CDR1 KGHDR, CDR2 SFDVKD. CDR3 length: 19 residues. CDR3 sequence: CATSESPGQGPRRADTQYF. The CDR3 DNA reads TGTGCCACCAGTGAATCCCCGGGACAGGGGCCTCGGAGGGCAGATACGCAGTATTTT.